Sequencing of this TCR beta chain was carried out in a study of blood T cell repertoires in COVID-19. Turning to the study itself: COVID-19 samples collected from the United States, Italy and Spain covered acute and convalescent phases. From T cells, B-cell-depleted T cells, or PBMCs came the material, which was cDNA or gDNA.

Looked up from germline, CDR1 is MDHEN and CDR2 is SYDVKM. Trimming pared 3 bases from V and 3 bases from J, leaving 8 bases between. The CDR3 has 14 amino acids. Original data processing: Estimates of nucleated cell counts were drawn from the amplification of reference gene primers. Produced via immunoSEQ multiplex PCR; TCRdb's table is partial and in-frame only. The V and J calls and the clone size are those of that table, but D and trimming were determined from the DNA. The table records about 44,000 clones, approximately 88% of them present only once. The clonotype was recovered from a woman aged 40 to 49 with acute or convalescent COVID-19. The chain carries TRBV28 and TRBJ2-2; unclear D gene. The sample comprised peripheral blood. CDR3 residues: CASSLETDTGELFF. CDR3 nucleotides: TGTGCCAGCAGTTTGGAGACGGACACCGGGGAGCTGTTTTTT.